A selection of T cell receptor beta chains follows, all from one sample in a study of blood T cell repertoires in COVID-19. Repertoires were generated with immunoSEQ multiplex PCR, while TCRdb's copy carries only in-frame clones and drops some. The table lists around 300,000 clones, 80% to 90% of them singletons. Sequencing was performed on peripheral blood. These receptors all stem from a woman in her 70s with acute or convalescent COVID-19. CDR3s include the opening cysteine and the closing phenylalanine or tryptophan. Fields, in order: clone size, J gene, V gene, D gene, CDR3 protein, CDR3 DNA. D genes are given only for firm matches. Size is stated for part of the rows, as once, few or many counts, or as a class when the clone is expanded.

>-|TRBJ1-2|TRBV19|-
CASIPAGLEGYGYTF
TGTGCCAGTATCCCTGCGGGATTGGAGGGCTATGGCTACACCTTC
>-|TRBJ2-5|TRBV27|TRBD1
CASSQRTGWETQYF
TGTGCCAGCAGTCAACGGACAGGTTGGGAGACCCAGTACTTC
>-|TRBJ2-2|TRBV2|-
CASSGSPSYRRYTGELFF
TGTGCCAGCAGTGGGTCCCCGTCGTACAGGCGTTACACCGGGGAGCTGTTTTTT
>-|TRBJ1-2|TRBV3-1/TRBV3-2|TRBD1
CASSDTATGRPYGYTF
TGTGCCAGCAGCGATACTGCGACAGGGAGACCCTATGGCTACACCTTC
>-|TRBJ2-7|TRBV10-3|-
CAISNKQDSSEQYF
TGTGCCATCAGTAACAAACAGGATTCCTCCGAGCAGTACTTC
>few|TRBJ2-7|TRBV2|TRBD2
CASSVGPPGGEQYF
TGTGCCAGCAGTGTTGGTCCCCCGGGGGGGGAGCAGTACTTC
>-|TRBJ2-3|TRBV6-6|-
CASSQRPGIRTDTQYF
TGTGCCAGCAGTCAGCGACCAGGGATTCGCACAGATACGCAGTATTTT
>few|TRBJ1-1|TRBV5-1|-
CASSLGILLGATEAFF
TGCGCCAGCAGCTTGGGTATCTTACTGGGAGCCACTGAAGCTTTCTTT
>-|TRBJ2-5|TRBV5-1|TRBD2
CASSRTGGRETQYF
TGCGCCAGCAGCCGGACGGGGGGACGAGAGACCCAGTACTTC
>-|TRBJ1-2|TRBV3-1/TRBV3-2|-
CASSQQTQGAYGYTF
TGTGCCAGCAGCCAACAAACACAGGGTGCCTATGGCTACACCTTC
>-|TRBJ2-7|TRBV6-1|-
CASSDRGLYEQYF
TGTGCCAGCAGTGACAGAGGCCTTTACGAGCAGTACTTC
>-|TRBJ2-7|TRBV18|-
CASSPTRGEGEQYF
TGTGCCAGCTCACCAACCAGGGGGGAAGGCGAGCAGTACTTC
>-|TRBJ2-7|TRBV2|-
CASSLSSYEQYF
TGTGCCAGCAGTCTCTCCTCCTACGAGCAGTACTTC
>-|TRBJ2-7|TRBV7-9|-
CASQSGLYEQYF
TGTGCCAGCCAATCCGGGTTATACGAGCAGTACTTC
>-|TRBJ1-5|TRBV30|-
CAWSVSGGQPQHF
TGTGCCTGGAGTGTATCTGGAGGACAGCCCCAGCATTTT
>-|TRBJ1-2|TRBV5-4|TRBD1
CASSSSGTGPGYTF
TGTGCCAGCAGCTCCTCCGGGACAGGGCCCGGCTACACCTTC
>-|TRBJ1-1|TRBV21-1|-
CASSKAKGQENTEAFF
TGTGCCAGCAGCAAAGCGAAGGGACAGGAAAACACTGAAGCTTTCTTT
>-|TRBJ1-1|TRBV11-2|-
CASSLEGGRGAEAFF
TGTGCCAGCAGCTTAGAGGGCGGGCGTGGGGCTGAAGCTTTCTTT
>few|TRBJ2-7|TRBV12-3/TRBV12-4|-
CASSLSGVYEQYF
TGTGCCAGCAGTTTAAGCGGCGTGTACGAGCAGTACTTC
>-|TRBJ2-5|TRBV5-1|TRBD2
CASSPWEGNQETQYF
TGCGCCAGCAGCCCCTGGGAGGGGAACCAAGAGACCCAGTACTTC
>-|TRBJ1-2|TRBV18|-
CASSTAGSTSRDGYTF
TGTGCCAGCTCCACGGCAGGGTCCACTTCCCGCGACGGCTACACCTTC
>once|TRBJ1-1|TRBV10-3|-
CAIRYTVNTEAFF
TGTGCCATCAGGTATACAGTGAACACTGAAGCTTTCTTT
>-|TRBJ1-5|TRBV15|-
CATSREGTPGNQPQHF
TGTGCCACCAGCAGAGAAGGGACACCTGGCAATCAGCCCCAGCATTTT
>once|TRBJ1-4|TRBV19|-
CASRLSSATNEKLFF
TGTGCCAGTAGACTATCCTCTGCAACTAATGAAAAACTGTTTTTT
>-|TRBJ2-6|TRBV2|-
CASNKQQGSGANVLTF
TGTGCCAGCAATAAACAGCAGGGTTCTGGGGCCAACGTCCTGACTTTC
>-|TRBJ2-5|TRBV7-8|TRBD2
CASSAGAGTSGGRGTQYF
TGTGCCAGCAGCGCAGGCGCCGGGACTAGCGGGGGGCGGGGGACCCAGTACTTC
>-|TRBJ2-7|TRBV5-1|TRBD1
CASGQGISYEQYF
TGCGCCAGCGGACAGGGGATATCCTACGAGCAGTACTTC
>-|TRBJ1-2|TRBV3-1/TRBV3-2|TRBD1
CASSPNRGDRLNTNYGYTF
TGTGCCAGCAGCCCAAACAGGGGGGACCGTCTTAATACTAACTATGGCTACACCTTC